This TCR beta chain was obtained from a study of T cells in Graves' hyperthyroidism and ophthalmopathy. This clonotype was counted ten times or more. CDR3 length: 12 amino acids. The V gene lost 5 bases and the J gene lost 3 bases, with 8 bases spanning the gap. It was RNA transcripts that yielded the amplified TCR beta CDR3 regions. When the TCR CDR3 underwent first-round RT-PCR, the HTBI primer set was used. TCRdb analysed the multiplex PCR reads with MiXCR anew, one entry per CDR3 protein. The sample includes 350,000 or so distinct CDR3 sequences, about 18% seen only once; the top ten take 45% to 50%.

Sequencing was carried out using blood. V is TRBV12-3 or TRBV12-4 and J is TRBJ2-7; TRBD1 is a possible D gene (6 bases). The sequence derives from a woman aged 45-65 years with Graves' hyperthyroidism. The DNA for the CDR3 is TGTGCCAGCAGTAAGGACAGCTACGAGCAGTACTTC. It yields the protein CASSKDSYEQYF.